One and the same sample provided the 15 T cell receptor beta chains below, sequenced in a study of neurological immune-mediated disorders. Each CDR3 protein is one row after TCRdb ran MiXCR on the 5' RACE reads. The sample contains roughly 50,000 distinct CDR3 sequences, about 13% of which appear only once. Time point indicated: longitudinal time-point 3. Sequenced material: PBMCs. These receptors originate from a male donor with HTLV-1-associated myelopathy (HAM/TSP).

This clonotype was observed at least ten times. The CDR3 region is CASSFAGASFEAFF. CDR3 coding DNA: TGTGCCAGCAGCTTTGCCGGGGCCTCATTTGAAGCTTTCTTT. V usage is TRBV5-5 and J usage is TRBJ1-1; maybe TRBD1 (5 bases). Trimming cost V 2 bases and J 7 bases, with 15 bases left between them. CDR1 SGHKS and CDR2 YYEKEE come from the germline V gene (reference sequence). This CDR3 comprises 14 residues.

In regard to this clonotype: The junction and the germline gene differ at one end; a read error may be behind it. CDR3 sequence: CTRTPGLGSTEAFF. The CDR3 region has the DNA TGCACCAGAACCCCCGGGCTGGGGTCAACTGAAGCTTTCTTT. V gene TRBV10-1 combines with J gene TRBJ1-1, with no clear D. The CDR3 totals 14 residues. Germline loops: CDR1 WNHNN, CDR2 SYGVQD (reference sequence).

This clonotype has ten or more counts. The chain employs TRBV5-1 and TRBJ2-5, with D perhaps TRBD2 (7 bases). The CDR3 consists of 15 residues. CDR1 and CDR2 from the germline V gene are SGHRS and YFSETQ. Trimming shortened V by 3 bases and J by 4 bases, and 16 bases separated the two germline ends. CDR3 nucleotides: TGCGCCAGCAGCTACGTGGGGGGGGGCCGAGAGACCCAGTACTTC. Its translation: CASSYVGGGRETQYF.

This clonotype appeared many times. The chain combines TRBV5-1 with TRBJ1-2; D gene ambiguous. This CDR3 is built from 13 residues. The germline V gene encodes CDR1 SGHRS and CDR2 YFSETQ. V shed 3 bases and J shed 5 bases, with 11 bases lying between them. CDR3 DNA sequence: TGCGCCAGCAGCTCGTACGACGAATATGGCTACACCTTC. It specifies CASSSYDEYGYTF.

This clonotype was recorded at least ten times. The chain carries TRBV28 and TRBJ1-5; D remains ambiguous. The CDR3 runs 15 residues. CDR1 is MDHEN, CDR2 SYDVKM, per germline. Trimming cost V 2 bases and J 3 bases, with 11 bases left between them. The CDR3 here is CASSLKAAYNQPQHF. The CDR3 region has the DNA TGTGCCAGCAGTTTAAAGGCGGCCTACAATCAGCCCCAGCATTTT. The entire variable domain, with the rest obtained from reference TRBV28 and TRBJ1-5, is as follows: DVKVTQSSRYLVKRTGEKVFLECVQDMDHENMFWYRQDPGLGLRLIYFSYDVKMKEKGDIPEGYSVSREKKERFSLILESASTNQTSMYLCASSLKAAYNQPQHFGDGTRLSIL.

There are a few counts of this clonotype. The CDR3 DNA follows: TGCGCCAGCAGCGGGGGCCCATGGGAGACCCAGTACTTC. This gives the protein CASSGGPWETQYF. This chain joins TRBV5-1 and TRBJ2-5, with D perhaps matching TRBD1 (6 bases). The CDR3 contains 13 residues. Germline loops: CDR1 SGHRS, CDR2 YFSETQ. The V gene lost 4 bases and the J gene lost 5 bases, with 12 bases spanning the gap.

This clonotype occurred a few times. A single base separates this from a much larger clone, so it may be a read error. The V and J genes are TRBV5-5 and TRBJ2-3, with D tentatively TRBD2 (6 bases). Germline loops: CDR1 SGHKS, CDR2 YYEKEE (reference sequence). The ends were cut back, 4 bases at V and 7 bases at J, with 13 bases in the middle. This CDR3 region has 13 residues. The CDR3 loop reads CASSPGVPYTQYF. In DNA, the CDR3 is TGTGCCAGCAGCCCGGGGGTGCCATATACGCAGTATTTT. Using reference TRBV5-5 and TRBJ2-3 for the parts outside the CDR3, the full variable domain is DAGVTQSPTHLIKTRGQQVTLRCSPISGHKSVSWYQQVLGQGPQFIFQYYEKEERGRGNFPDRFSARQFPNYSSELNVNALLLGDSALYLCASSPGVPYTQYFGPGTRLTVL.

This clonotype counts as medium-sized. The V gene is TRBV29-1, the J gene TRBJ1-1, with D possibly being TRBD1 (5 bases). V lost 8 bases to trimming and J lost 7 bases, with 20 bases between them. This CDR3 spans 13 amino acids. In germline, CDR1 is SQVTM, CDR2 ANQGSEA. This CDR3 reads CSSLWGILVEAFF. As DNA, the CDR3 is TGCAGCTCTCTTTGGGGGATCCTCGTTGAAGCTTTCTTT.

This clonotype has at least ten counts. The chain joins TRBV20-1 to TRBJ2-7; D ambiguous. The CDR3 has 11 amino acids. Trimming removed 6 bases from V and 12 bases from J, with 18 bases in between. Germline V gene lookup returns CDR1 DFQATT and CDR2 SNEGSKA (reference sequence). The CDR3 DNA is TGCAGTGCCCGCGGCTGGCCCGGCCTGTACTTC. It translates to CSARGWPGLYF.

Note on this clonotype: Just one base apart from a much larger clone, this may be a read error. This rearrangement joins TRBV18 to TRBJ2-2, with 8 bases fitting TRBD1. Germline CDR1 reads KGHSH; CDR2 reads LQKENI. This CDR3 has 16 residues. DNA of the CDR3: TGTGCCAACTCACCACCGCAGGGGGCAGTCACCGGGGAGCTGTTTTTT. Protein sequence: CANSPPQGAVTGELFF.

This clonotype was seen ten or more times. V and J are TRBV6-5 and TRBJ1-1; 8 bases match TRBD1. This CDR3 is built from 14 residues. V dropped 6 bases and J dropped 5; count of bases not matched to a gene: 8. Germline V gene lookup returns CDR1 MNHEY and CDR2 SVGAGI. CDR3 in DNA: TGTGCCAGCAGACAGGGGGGCAGGAGGACTGAAGCTTTCTTT. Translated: CASRQGGRRTEAFF.

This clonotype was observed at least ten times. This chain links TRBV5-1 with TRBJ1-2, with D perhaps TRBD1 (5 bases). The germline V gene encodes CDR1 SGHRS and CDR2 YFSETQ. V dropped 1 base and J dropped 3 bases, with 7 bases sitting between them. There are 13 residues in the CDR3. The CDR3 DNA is TGCGCCAGCAGCTTGACGGGGGACTATGGCTACACCTTC. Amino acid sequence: CASSLTGDYGYTF.

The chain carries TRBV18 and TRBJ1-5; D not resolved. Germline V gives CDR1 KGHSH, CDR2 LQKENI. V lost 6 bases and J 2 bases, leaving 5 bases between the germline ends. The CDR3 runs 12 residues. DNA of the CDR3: TGTGCCAGCTCGGCAGGCAATCAGCCCCAGCATTTT. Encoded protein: CASSAGNQPQHF.

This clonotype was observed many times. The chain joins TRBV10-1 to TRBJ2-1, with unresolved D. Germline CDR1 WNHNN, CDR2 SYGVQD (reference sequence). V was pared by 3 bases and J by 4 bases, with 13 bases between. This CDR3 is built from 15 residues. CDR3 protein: CASSDTVGAYNEQFF. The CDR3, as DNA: TGCGCCAGCAGTGATACCGTCGGAGCTTACAATGAGCAGTTCTTC.

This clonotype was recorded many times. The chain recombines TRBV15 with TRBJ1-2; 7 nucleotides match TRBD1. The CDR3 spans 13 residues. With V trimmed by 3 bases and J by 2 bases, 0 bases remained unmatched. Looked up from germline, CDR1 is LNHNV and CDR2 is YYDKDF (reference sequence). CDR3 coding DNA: TGTGCCACCAGCAGCAGGGGGAACTATGGCTACACCTTC. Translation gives CATSSRGNYGYTF.